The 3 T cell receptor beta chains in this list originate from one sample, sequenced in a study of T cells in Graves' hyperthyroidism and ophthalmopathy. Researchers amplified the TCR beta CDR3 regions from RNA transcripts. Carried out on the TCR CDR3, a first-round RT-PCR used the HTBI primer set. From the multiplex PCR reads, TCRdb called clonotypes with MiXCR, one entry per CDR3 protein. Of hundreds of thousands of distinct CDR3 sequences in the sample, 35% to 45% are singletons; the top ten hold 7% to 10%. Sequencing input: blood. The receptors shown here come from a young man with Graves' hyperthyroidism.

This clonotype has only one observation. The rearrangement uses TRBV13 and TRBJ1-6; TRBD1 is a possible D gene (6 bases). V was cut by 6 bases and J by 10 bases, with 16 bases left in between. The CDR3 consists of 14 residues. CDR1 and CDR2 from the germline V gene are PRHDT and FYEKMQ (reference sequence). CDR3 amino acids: CASSVGLQGSPLHF. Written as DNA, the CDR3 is TGTGCCAGCAGTGTTGGCCTACAGGGCTCACCCCTCCACTTT.

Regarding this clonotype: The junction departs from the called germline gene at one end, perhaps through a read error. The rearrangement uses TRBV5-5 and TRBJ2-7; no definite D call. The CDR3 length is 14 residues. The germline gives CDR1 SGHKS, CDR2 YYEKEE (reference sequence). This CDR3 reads CASSPSMGSYEQYF. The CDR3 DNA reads TGCGCCAGCAGCCCCAGTATGGGCTCCTACGAGCAGTACTTC. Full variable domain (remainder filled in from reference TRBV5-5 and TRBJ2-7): DAGVTQSPTHLIKTRGQQVTLRCSPISGHKSVSWYQQVLGQGPQFIFQYYEKEERGRGNFPDRFSARQFPNYSSELNVNALLLGDSALYLCASSPSMGSYEQYFGPGTRLTVT.

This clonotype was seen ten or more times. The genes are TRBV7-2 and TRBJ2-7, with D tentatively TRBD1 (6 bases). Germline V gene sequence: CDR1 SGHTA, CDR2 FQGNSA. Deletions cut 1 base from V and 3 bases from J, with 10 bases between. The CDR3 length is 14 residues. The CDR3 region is CASSLGGRGYEQYF. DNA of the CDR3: TGTGCCAGCAGCTTAGGCGGCAGGGGCTACGAGCAGTACTTC.